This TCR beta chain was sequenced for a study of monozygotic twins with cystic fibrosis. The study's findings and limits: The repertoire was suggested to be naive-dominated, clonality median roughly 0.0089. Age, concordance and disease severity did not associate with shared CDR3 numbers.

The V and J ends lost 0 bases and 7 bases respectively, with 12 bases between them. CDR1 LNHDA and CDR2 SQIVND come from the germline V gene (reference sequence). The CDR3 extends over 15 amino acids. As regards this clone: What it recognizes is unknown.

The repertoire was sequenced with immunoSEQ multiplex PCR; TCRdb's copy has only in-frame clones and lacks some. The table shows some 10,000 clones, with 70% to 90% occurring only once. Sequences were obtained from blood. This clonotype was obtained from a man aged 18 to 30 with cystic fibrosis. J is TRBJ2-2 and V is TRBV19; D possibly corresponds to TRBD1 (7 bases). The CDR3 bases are TGTGCCAGTAGTATAGATTGGAGGGGGCTCGGGGAGCTGTTTTTT. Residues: CASSIDWRGLGELFF. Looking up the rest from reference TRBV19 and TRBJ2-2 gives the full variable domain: DGGITQSPKYLFRKEGQNVTLSCEQNLNHDAMYWYRQDPGQGLRLIYYSQIVNDFQKGDIAEGYSVSREKKESFPLTVTSAQKNPTAFYLCASSIDWRGLGELFFGEGSRLTVL.